This T cell receptor (beta chain) derives from a study of identical twins. Overall study findings and caveats: The degree of excess twin sharing was weaker in beta out-of-frame sequences.

There are 13 residues in the CDR3. Germline CDR1 is SGHTA and CDR2 is FQGNSA. V was trimmed by 5 bases and J by 3 bases, leaving 11 bases between them. Only healthy Caucasians were enrolled as donors. TCRdb re-called the 5' RACE reads through MiXCR, storing one row per CDR3 protein. The sample contains a few hundred thousand distinct CDR3 sequences, around 8.8% of which appear only once. Note on this clonotype: Its target is unknown.

These sequences were also reported in another study, on yellow fever vaccine responses in identical twins.

The chain joins TRBV7-2 to TRBJ2-7, with D hard to call. Sequenced material: CD8+ T cells sorted from blood. This receptor was taken from a woman aged 18-35 years in good health. CDR3 sequence: CASSTPLNYEQYF. CDR3 sequence (DNA): TGTGCCAGCAGCACACCACTAAACTACGAGCAGTACTTC.